This TCR beta chain was captured in a study of neoadjuvant anti-PD-1 for oral cavity cancer. Assay used: immunoSEQ multiplex PCR; TCRdb lists only in-frame clones, some missing. The sample lists roughly 15,000 clones, about three fifths occurring once. The CDR3 contains 10 residues. Germline V gene data show CDR1 as SNHLY and CDR2 as FYNNEI. Between the trimmed V and J ends, which lost 5 bases and 2 bases, there was a span of 1 base. Sequenced material: PBMCs, taken before nivolumab (anti-PD-1) treatment. The rearrangement joins TRBV2 to TRBJ2-7; D unresolved. The TCR originated in a person aged 35 to 85 with oral cavity squamous cell carcinoma. The DNA of the CDR3 is TGTGCCAGCAGTCCCTACGAGCAGTACTTC. It encodes CASSPYEQYF.